The next 10 T cell receptor beta chains were all read from a single sample in a study of cytomegalovirus exposure and HLA in healthy donors. The PCR made use of 60 Vbeta and 13 Jbeta primers. Clones were sequenced by immunoSEQ multiplex PCR, and TCRdb holds only the in-frame ones, with some missing. This sample has 90,000 to 120,000 clones, with roughly 70% found just once. Sequencing used PBMCs. These receptors were collected from a woman under 30 in good health and CMV-seropositive.

The rearrangement uses TRBV4-1 and TRBJ2-5; D not resolved. V was shortened by 1 base and J by 5 bases, with 14 bases between the two germline ends. Germline V lookup: CDR1 MGHRA, CDR2 YSYEKL. The CDR3 runs to 15 residues. The CDR3 sequence is CASSQAPVFRETQYF. CDR3 sequence (DNA): TGCGCCAGCAGCCAAGCCCCGGTATTTCGGGAGACCCAGTACTTC.

This chain links TRBV30 with TRBJ2-5, with TRBD1 matching 7 bases. CDR3 length: 13 residues. With 8 bases clipped from V and 3 bases from J, the junction kept 9 bases outside the gene matches. Germline V gene lookup returns CDR1 GTSNPN and CDR2 SVGIG (reference sequence). The CDR3 sequence is CANAQGNEETQYF. In DNA, the CDR3 is TGTGCCAATGCACAGGGGAATGAAGAGACCCAGTACTTC. The full variable domain, rest sourced from reference TRBV30 and TRBJ2-5, is SQTIHQWPATLVQPVGSPLSLECTVEGTSNPNLYWYRQAAGRGLQLLFYSVGIGQISSEVPQNLSASRPQDRQFILSSKKLLLSDSGFYLCANAQGNEETQYFGPGTRLLVL.

The chain has TRBV19 and TRBJ1-1; no clear D gene. The V end was cut by 7 bases, the J end by 4 bases, with 16 bases between. The CDR3 runs 14 residues. Germline V gives CDR1 LNHDA, CDR2 SQIVND (reference sequence). CDR3 coding DNA: TGTGCCAGTACCCCATTACCCCGGGGCACTGAAGCTTTCTTT. This translates into CASTPLPRGTEAFF.

The V and J genes are TRBV15 and TRBJ2-1, with unresolved D. Per germline, CDR1 LNHNV and CDR2 YYDKDF (reference sequence). The V gene lost 0 bases and the J gene lost 8 bases, with 20 bases spanning the gap. The CDR3 runs 17 residues. The CDR3 sequence: CATSRDESLSLVHEQFF. In DNA, the CDR3 is TGTGCCACCAGCAGAGATGAGAGTTTAAGCCTGGTCCATGAGCAGTTCTTC.

The rearrangement uses TRBV30 and TRBJ2-7, with 8 bases that match TRBD1. Germline CDR1 and CDR2: GTSNPN and SVGIG (reference sequence). V gave up 2 bases and J gave up 5 bases; unmatched junction bases: 8. The CDR3 is 14 residues long. This CDR3 is CAWSSWTGRNEQYF. Here the CDR3 DNA reads TGTGCCTGGAGTAGTTGGACAGGGAGGAACGAGCAGTACTTC.

The chain links TRBV7-3 to TRBJ2-2; possible D gene TRBD2, 5 bases. Germline CDR1 and CDR2: SGHTA and FQGTGA. The CDR3 has 14 residues. V dropped 3 bases and J dropped 5 bases, with 10 bases sitting between them. This CDR3 reads CASSFSTTTGELFF. DNA for the CDR3: TGTGCCAGCAGCTTCTCGACTACTACCGGGGAGCTGTTTTTT.

This clone was seen only a few times. The chain carries TRBV28 and TRBJ1-1, with D possibly TRBD1 on 6 matching bases. This CDR3 is 16 amino acids long. Per germline, CDR1 MDHEN and CDR2 SYDVKM. The ends were cut back, 1 base at V and 4 bases at J, with 16 bases in the middle. The CDR3 bases are TGTGCCAGCAGTTTATCCCTAGGGGGGGTGGGCACTGAAGCTTTCTTT. It codes for CASSLSLGGVGTEAFF. The full variable domain, with the rest looked up from reference TRBV28 and TRBJ1-1, is DVKVTQSSRYLVKRTGEKVFLECVQDMDHENMFWYRQDPGLGLRLIYFSYDVKMKEKGDIPEGYSVSREKKERFSLILESASTNQTSMYLCASSLSLGGVGTEAFFGQGTRLTVV.

The CDR3 sequence: CASSPPTRVVNTEAFF. CDR3 nucleotide sequence: TGTGCCAGCTCACCACCTACGAGGGTTGTGAACACTGAAGCTTTCTTT. The chain uses TRBV18 and TRBJ1-1; D unclear. V was pared by 0 bases and J by 0 bases, with 11 bases between. The CDR3 sequence is 16 residues long. The V gene's germline CDR1 is KGHSH and CDR2 LQKENI.

This clone was picked up one time. The gene calls are TRBV7-8 and TRBJ1-2, with 9 bases identical to TRBD1. The CDR3 is 15 residues long. Germline-derived CDR1 and CDR2 are SGHVS and FQNEAQ. After removal of 2 bases from V and 4 bases from J, the junction contained 5 bases not matched to a gene. The CDR3 nucleotides are TGTGCCAGCAGCTTATCACAGGGGGCGGGCTATGGCTACACCTTC. Residues: CASSLSQGAGYGYTF.

The chain carries TRBV5-6 and TRBJ1-1, with a possible D match to TRBD1 (5 bases). The germline V gene has CDR1 SGHDT and CDR2 YYEEEE. CDR3 length equals 12 residues. The V and J ends lost 2 bases and 7 bases respectively, with 9 bases between them. CDR3 in DNA: TGTGCCAGCAGCTTCCGACAGATTGAAGCTTTCTTT. It encodes CASSFRQIEAFF.